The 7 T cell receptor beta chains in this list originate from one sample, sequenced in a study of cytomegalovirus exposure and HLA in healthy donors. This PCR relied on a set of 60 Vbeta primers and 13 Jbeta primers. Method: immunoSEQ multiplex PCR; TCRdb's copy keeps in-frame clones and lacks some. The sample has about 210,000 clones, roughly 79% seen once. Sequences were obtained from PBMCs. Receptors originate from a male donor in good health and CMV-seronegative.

The CDR3 sequence: CASSPPYSTDTQYF. The CDR3 coding sequence is TGTGCCAGCAGCCCACCCTATTCCACAGATACGCAGTATTTT. This sequence joins TRBV11-3 and TRBJ2-3; D uncertain. V lost 5 bases and J 2 bases, leaving 11 bases between the germline ends. This CDR3 comprises 14 residues. The germline V gene encodes CDR1 SGHNT and CDR2 YENEEA.

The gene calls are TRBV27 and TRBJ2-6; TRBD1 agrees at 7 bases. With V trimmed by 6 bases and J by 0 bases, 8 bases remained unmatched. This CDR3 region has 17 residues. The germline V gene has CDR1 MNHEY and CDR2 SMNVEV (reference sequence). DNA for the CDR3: TGTGCCAGCAGCTCGTGGACAGGCCTCTCTGGGGCCAACGTCCTGACTTTC. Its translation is CASSSWTGLSGANVLTF.

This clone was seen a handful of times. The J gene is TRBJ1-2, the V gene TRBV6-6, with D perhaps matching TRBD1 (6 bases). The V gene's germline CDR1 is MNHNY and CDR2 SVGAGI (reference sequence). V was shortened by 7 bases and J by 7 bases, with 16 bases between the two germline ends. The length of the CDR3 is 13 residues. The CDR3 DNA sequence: TGTGCCAGCAAAGCAGGGGAACTTGGTGGCTACACCTTC. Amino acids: CASKAGELGGYTF.

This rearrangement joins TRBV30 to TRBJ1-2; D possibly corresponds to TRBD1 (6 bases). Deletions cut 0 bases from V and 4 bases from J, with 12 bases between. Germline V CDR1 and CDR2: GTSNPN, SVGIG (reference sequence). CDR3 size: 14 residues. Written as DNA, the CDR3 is TGTGCCTGGAGTGTACGACAGGAGCGCTATGGCTACACCTTC. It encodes CAWSVRQERYGYTF. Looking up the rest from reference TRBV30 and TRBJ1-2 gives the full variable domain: SQTIHQWPATLVQPVGSPLSLECTVEGTSNPNLYWYRQAAGRGLQLLFYSVGIGQISSEVPQNLSASRPQDRQFILSSKKLLLSDSGFYLCAWSVRQERYGYTFGSGTRLTVV.

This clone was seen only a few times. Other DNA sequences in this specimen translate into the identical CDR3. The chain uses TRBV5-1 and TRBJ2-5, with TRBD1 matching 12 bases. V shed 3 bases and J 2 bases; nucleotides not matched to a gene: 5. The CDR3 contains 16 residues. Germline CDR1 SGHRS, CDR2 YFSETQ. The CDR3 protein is CASSSGTGGYQETQYF. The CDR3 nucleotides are TGCGCCAGCAGCTCCGGGACAGGGGGCTATCAAGAGACCCAGTACTTC.

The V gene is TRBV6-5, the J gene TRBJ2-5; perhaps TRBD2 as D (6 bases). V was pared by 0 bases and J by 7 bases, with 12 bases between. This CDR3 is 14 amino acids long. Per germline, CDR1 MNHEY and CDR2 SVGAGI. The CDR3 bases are TGTGCCAGCAGTTACTCTCGACTAGGCGGGACCCAGTACTTC. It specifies CASSYSRLGGTQYF.

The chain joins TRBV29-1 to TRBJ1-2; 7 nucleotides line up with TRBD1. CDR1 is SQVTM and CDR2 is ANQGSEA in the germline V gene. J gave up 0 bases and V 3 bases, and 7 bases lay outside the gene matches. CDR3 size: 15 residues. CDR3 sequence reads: CSVEGQLSANYGYTF. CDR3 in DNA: TGCAGCGTTGAGGGACAGCTTTCAGCTAACTATGGCTACACCTTC.